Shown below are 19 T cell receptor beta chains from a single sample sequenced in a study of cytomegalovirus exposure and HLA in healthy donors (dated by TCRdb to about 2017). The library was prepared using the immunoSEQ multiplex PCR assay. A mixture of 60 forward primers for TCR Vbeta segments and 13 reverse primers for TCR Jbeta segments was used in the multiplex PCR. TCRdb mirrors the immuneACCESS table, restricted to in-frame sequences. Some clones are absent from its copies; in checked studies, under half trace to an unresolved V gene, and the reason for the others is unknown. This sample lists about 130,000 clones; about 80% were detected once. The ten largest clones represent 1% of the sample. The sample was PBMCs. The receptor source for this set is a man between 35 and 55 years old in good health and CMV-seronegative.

The CDR3 sequence is CASSVASSETSFEQFF. Written as DNA, the CDR3 is TGTGCCAGCAGCGTAGCTTCGTCCGAGACATCCTTTGAGCAGTTCTTC. This chain connects TRBV9 to TRBJ2-1; D uncertain. Trimming removed 0 bases from V and 9 bases from J, with 19 bases in between. Germline CDR1 reads SGDLS; CDR2 reads YYNGEE. The CDR3 covers 16 residues.

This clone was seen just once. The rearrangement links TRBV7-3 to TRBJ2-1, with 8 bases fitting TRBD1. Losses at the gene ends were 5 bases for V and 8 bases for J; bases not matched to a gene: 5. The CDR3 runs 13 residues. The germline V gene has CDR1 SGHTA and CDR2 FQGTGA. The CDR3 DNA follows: TGTGCCAGCAGCCCTAGACAGGGGTATGAGCAGTTCTTC. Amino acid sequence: CASSPRQGYEQFF. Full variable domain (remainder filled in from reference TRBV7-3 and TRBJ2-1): GAGVSQTPSNKVTEKGKYVELRCDPISGHTALYWYRQSLGQGPEFLIYFQGTGAADDSGLPNDRFFAVRPEGSVSTLKIQRTERGDSAVYLCASSPRQGYEQFFGPGTRLTVL.

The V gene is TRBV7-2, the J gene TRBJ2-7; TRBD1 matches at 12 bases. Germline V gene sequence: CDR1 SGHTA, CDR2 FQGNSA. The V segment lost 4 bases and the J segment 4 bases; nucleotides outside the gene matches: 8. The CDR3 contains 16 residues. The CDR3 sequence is CASSSRDRGLVYEQYF. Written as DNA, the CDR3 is TGTGCCAGCAGCTCCCGGGACAGGGGGCTCGTTTACGAGCAGTACTTC.

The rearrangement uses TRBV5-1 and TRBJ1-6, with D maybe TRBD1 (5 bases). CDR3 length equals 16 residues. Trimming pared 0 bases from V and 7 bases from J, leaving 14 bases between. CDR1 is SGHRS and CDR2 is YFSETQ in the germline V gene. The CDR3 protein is CASSLGSRAGNSPLHF. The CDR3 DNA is TGCGCCAGCAGCTTGGGTAGCAGGGCGGGGAATTCACCCCTCCACTTT. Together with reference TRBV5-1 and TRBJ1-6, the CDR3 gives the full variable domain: KAGVTQTPRYLIKTRGQQVTLSCSPISGHRSVSWYQQTPGQGLQFLFEYFSETQRNKGNFPGRFSGRQFSNSRSEMNVSTLELGDSALYLCASSLGSRAGNSPLHFGNGTRLTVT.

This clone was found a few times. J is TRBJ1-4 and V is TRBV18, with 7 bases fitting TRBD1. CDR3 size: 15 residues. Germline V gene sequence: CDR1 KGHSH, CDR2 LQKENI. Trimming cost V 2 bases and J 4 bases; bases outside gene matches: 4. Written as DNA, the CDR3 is TGTGCCAGCTCACCAAGGGGGCTTAGTAATGAAAAACTGTTTTTT. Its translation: CASSPRGLSNEKLFF.

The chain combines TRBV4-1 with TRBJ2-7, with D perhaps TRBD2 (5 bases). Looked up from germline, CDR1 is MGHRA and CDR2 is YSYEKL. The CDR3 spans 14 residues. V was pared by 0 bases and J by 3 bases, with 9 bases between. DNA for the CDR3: TGCGCCAGCAGCCAAGACAACGGAGGCTACGAGCAGTACTTC. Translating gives CASSQDNGGYEQYF.

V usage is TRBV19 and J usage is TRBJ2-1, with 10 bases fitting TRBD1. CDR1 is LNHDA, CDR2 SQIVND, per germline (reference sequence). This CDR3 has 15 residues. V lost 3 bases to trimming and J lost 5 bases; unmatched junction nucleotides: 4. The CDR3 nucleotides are TGTGCCAGTAGTATCGTGGGACAGGGGAACAATGAGCAGTTCTTC. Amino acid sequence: CASSIVGQGNNEQFF.

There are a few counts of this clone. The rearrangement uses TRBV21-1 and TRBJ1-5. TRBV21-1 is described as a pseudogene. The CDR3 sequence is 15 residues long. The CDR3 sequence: CASSKVERFNQPQHF. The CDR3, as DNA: TGTGCCAGCAGCAAAGTGGAGCGGTTCAATCAGCCCCAGCATTTT.

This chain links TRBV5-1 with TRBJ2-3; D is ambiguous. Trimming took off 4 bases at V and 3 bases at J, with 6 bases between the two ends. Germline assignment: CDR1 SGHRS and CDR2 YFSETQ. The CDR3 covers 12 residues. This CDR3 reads CASSPTTDTQYF. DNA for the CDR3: TGCGCCAGCAGCCCCACAACAGATACGCAGTATTTT.

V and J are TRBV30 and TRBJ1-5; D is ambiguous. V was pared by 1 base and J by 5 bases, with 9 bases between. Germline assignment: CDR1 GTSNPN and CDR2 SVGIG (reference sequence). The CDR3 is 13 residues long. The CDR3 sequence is CAWSARDYQPQHF. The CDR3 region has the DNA TGTGCCTGGAGTGCTCGAGACTATCAGCCCCAGCATTTT.

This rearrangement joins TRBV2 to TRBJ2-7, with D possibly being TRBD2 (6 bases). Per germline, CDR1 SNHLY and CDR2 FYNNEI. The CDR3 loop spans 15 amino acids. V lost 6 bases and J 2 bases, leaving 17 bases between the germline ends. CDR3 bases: TGTGCCAGCAGGGGAGGAATGGACATCACCTACGAGCAGTACTTC. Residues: CASRGGMDITYEQYF.

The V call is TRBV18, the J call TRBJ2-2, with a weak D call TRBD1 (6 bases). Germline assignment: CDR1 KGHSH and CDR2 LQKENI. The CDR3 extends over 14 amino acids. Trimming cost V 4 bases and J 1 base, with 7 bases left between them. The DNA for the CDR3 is TGTGCCAGCTCACAGGGACAGAACACCGGGGAGCTGTTTTTT. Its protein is CASSQGQNTGELFF.

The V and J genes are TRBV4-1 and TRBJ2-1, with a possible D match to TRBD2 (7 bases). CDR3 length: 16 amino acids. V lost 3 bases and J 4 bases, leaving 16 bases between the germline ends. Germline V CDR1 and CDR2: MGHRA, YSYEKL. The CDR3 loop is CASSHREGGPYNEQFF. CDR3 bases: TGCGCCAGCAGCCACCGAGAGGGGGGGCCGTACAATGAGCAGTTCTTC.

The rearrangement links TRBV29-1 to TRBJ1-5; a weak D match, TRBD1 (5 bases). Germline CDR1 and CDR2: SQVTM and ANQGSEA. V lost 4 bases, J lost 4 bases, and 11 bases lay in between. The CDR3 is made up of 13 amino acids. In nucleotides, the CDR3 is TGCAGCGTTGTGGCAGGGAGGAATCAGCCCCAGCATTTT. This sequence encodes CSVVAGRNQPQHF. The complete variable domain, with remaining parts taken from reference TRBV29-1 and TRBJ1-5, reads SAVISQKPSRDICQRGTSLTIQCQVDSQVTMMFWYRQQPGQSLTLIATANQGSEATYESGFVIDKFPISRPNLTFSTLTVSNMSPEDSSIYLCSVVAGRNQPQHFGDGTRLSIL.

This CDR3 reads CASRRGTDTQYF. The CDR3 DNA sequence: TGTGCCAGCAGGCGGGGAACAGATACGCAGTATTTT. The gene calls are TRBV7-9 and TRBJ2-3, with a weak D call TRBD2 (6 bases). The germline gives CDR1 SEHNR, CDR2 FQNEAQ (reference sequence). This CDR3 region has 12 residues. V lost 6 bases to trimming and J lost 3 bases, with 7 bases between them.

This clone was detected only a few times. The CDR3 DNA follows: TGTGCCAGCAGCGTAGACTTGCGGGAGGGCCCCAATGAGCAGTTCTTC. This translates into CASSVDLREGPNEQFF. The chain has TRBV9 and TRBJ2-1; 9 nucleotides agree with TRBD2. Germline assignment: CDR1 SGDLS and CDR2 YYNGEE. V gave up 0 bases and J gave up 6 bases; unmatched junction bases: 7. The CDR3 length is 16 residues. Together with reference TRBV9 and TRBJ2-1, the CDR3 gives the full variable domain: DSGVTQTPKHLITATGQRVTLRCSPRSGDLSVYWYQQSLDQGLQFLIQYYNGEERAKGNILERFSAQQFPDLHSELNLSSLELGDSALYFCASSVDLREGPNEQFFGPGTRLTVL.

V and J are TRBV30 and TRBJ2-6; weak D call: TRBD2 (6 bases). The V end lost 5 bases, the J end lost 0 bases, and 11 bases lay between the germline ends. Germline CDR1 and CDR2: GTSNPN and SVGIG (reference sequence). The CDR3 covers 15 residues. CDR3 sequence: CAWATGGSGANVLTF. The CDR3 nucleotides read TGTGCCTGGGCCACCGGGGGCTCTGGGGCCAACGTCCTGACTTTC.

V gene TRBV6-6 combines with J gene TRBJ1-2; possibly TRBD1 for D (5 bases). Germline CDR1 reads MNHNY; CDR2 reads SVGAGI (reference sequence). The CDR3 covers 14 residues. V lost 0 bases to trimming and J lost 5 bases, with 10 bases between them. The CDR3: CASSYSTPGYGYTF. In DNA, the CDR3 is TGTGCCAGCAGTTACTCGACTCCAGGGTATGGCTACACCTTC.

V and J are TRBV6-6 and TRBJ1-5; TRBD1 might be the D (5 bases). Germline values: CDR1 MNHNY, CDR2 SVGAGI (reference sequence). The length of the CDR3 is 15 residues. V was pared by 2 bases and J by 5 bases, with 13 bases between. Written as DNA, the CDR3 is TGTGCCAGCAGTTACGGGTCAGGGTTGTATCAGCCCCAGCATTTT. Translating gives CASSYGSGLYQPQHF.